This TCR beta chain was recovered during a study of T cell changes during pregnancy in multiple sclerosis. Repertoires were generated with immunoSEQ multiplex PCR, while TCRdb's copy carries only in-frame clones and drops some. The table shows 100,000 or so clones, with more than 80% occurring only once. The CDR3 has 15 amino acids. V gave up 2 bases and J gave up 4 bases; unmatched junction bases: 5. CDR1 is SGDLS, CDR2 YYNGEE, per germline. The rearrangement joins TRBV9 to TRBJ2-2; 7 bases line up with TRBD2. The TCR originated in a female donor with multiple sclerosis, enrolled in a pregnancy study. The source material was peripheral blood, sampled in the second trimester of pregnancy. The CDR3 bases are TGTGCCAGCAGCGTGACTAGCTCGTTCACCGGGGAGCTGTTTTTT. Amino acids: CASSVTSSFTGELFF.